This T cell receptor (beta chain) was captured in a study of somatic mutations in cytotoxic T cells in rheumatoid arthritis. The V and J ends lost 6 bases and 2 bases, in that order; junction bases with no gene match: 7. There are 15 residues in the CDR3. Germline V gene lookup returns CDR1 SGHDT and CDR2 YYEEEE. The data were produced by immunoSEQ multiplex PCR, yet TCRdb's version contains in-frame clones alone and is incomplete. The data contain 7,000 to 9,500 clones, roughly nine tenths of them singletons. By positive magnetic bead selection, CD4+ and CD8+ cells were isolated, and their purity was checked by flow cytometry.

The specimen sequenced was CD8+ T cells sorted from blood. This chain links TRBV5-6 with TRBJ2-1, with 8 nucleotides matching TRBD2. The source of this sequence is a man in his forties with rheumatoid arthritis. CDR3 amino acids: CASTSGGETYNEQFF. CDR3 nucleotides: TGTGCCAGCACCAGCGGGGGCGAGACCTACAATGAGCAGTTCTTC.